This record concerns one T cell receptor (beta chain) sequence. What it binds is not known. The V and J ends lost 4 bases and 5 bases, in that order; junction bases with no gene match: 4. Germline values: CDR1 SGDLS, CDR2 YYNGEE. The CDR3 is 15 amino acids. This sample was included in a study of T cell repertoires in cytomegalovirus infection. Looking at the study overall: Matching HLA type, along with CMV infection, was indicated by public TCR beta signatures.

Notes on the study in general: HLA-C-restricted, CMV-specific TCR beta clonotypes were dominant ex vivo.

Each CDR3 protein is one row after TCRdb ran MiXCR on the reads. This sample has about 830,000 distinct CDR3 sequences, with 32% found just once. V is TRBV9 and J is TRBJ2-1; 12 bases line up with TRBD2. The sequences come from cultured CD8+ T cells from PBMCs, collected from culture after CMV antigen stimulation. This TCR derives from a human donor in good health (CMV status not recorded). Some clones in this sample may be carry-over from other donors' samples. CDR3 sequence: CASSMTSGGHNEQFF. The CDR3 DNA reads TGTGCCAGCAGCATGACTAGCGGGGGACACAATGAGCAGTTCTTC.